The subject of this entry is one T cell receptor (beta chain). Its matching antigen is unknown. The germline CDR1 and CDR2 sequences are SGHRS and YFSETQ. Trimming removed 0 bases from V and 5 bases from J, with 14 bases in between. This CDR3 has 15 residues. TCRdb recomputed calls from the 5' RACE reads with MiXCR, one row per CDR3 protein. The data show more than 300,000 distinct CDR3 sequences, about 11% seen once. This record belongs to a study of T cells after yellow fever vaccination. Broader study findings: FACS-sorted repertoires could harbor abundant contaminating bulk-population clonotypes.

The sequence was obtained from a man between 18 and 35 years old who received the YFV17D yellow fever vaccine. Sequencing was performed on CD4+ T cells sorted from PBMCs, taken 45 days after the yellow fever booster vaccination. The genes are TRBV5-1 and TRBJ2-5, with a tentative D call TRBD1 (5 bases). The DNA of the CDR3 is TGCGCCAGCAGCTTGGGCAGGGCCTCCGGGGAGACCCAGTACTTC. It translates to CASSLGRASGETQYF.